This T cell receptor (beta chain) appears in the sequencing data of a study of synovial regulatory T cells in juvenile arthritis. Overall study context: Treatments: three naive, several methotrexate, one methotrexate plus infliximab, one unknown.

TCRdb's copy holds only in-frame clones and misses some; the assay was immunoSEQ multiplex PCR. The sample holds roughly 10,000 clones. Eleven-patient cohort: around eleven active juvenile idiopathic arthritis patients, 3 polyarticular, 8 oligoarticular. Regarding this clone: What it recognizes is unknown.

Study results and limitations: Synovial Tregs shared more CDR3 sequences with iaTregs than other blood Tregs.

Germline V gene data show CDR1 as SQVTM and CDR2 as ANQGSEA. CDR3 length equals 12 residues. No DNA appears here. This clonotype was sampled from a donor aged 2-30 years with juvenile idiopathic arthritis. The source material was Treg cells from blood. Subset defined: remaining (HLA-DR-negative) circulating blood Treg cells. The J gene is TRBJ2-7, the V gene TRBV29-1; without DNA, the TCRdb call of TRBD2 cannot be checked. The CDR3 here is CSVTQTVQEQYF.